This entry describes one T cell receptor (beta chain). Its antigen is not identified. These data are taken from a study of PD-1 blockade in classical Hodgkin lymphoma. Study observations and caveats: Causes of the repertoire differences remain undefined, possibly disease activity or prior therapy. Unlike CD8+ TCR diversity, which did not rise significantly by C4D1, CD4+ TCR diversity did.

Method: immunoSEQ multiplex PCR; TCRdb's copy keeps in-frame clones and lacks some. The table has about 94,000 clones, approximately 89% seen once. With 6 bases clipped from V and 1 base from J, the junction kept 7 bases outside the gene matches. Looked up from germline, CDR1 is SQVTM and CDR2 is ANQGSEA. CDR3 length: 16 amino acids. All the patients suffered relapse after autologous stem cell transplantation, and brentuximab vedotin exposure differed. The origin of this receptor is a human donor with classical Hodgkin lymphoma. This material consisted of peripheral blood mononuclear cells (PBMCs), taken before the second cycle of nivolumab. The chain links TRBV29-1 to TRBJ2-3, with 13 bases fitting TRBD2. CDR3 in amino acids: CSVSRGLAGGTDTQYF. The CDR3 region has the DNA TGCAGCGTGAGCCGCGGACTAGCGGGGGGCACAGATACGCAGTATTTT.